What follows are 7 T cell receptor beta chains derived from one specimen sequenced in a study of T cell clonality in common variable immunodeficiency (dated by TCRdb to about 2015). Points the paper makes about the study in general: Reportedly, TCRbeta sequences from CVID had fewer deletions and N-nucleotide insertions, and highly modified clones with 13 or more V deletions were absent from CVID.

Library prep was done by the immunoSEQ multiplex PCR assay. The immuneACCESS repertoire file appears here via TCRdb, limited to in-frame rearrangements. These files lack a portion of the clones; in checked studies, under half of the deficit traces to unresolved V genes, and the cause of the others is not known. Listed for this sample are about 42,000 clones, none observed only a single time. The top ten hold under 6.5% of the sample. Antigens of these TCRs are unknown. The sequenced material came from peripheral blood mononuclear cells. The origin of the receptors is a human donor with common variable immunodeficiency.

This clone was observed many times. CDR3 DNA (partial): TGCAGTGCTAGGATAGGGGGCGCGATCACTGAA. Translating gives CSARIGGAITE. The whole CDR3 is CSARIGGAITEAFF. This chain joins TRBV20-1 and TRBJ1-1; 7 bases map to TRBD1. The CDR3 is cut off 3 residues early in the read; its end comes from the germline J gene. The CDR3 runs 14 residues. The V gene's germline CDR1 is DFQATT and CDR2 SNEGSKA (reference sequence). The trim removed 3 bases at V and 4 bases at J, leaving 8 bases unmatched.

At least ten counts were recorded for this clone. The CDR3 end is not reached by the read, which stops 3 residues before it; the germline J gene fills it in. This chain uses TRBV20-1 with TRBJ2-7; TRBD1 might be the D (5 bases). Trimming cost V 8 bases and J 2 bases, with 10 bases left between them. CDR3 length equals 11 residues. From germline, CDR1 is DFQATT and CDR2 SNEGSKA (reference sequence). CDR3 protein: CSTSGPYEQYF. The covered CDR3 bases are TGCAGTACTTCAGGGCCCTACGAG.

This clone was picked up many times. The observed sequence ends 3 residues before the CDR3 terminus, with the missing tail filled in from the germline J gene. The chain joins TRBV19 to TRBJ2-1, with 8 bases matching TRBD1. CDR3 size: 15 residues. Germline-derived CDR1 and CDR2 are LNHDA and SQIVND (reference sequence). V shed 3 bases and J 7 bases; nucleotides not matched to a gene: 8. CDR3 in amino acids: CASSIWTGSMNEQFF. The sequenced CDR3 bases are TGTGCCAGTAGTATCTGGACAGGGAGTATGAATGAG.

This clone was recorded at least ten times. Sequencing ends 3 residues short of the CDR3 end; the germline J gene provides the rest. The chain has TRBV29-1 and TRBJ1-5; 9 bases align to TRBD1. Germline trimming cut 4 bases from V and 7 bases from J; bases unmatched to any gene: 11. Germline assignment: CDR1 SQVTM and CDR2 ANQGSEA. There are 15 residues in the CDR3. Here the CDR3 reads CSVAIGTGIGQPQHF. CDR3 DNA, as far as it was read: TGCAGCGTTGCCATAGGGACAGGGATTGGGCAGCCC.

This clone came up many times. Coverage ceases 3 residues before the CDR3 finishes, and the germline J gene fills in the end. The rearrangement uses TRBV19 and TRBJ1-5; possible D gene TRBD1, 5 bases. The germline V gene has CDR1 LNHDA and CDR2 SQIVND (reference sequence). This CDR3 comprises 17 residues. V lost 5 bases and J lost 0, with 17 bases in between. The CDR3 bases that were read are TGTGCCAGTAGTTTAAGAACGTGGGGCAATAGCAATCAGCCC. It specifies CASSLRTWGNSNQP. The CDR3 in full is CASSLRTWGNSNQPQHF. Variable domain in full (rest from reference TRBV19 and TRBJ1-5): DGGITQSPKYLFRKEGQNVTLSCEQNLNHDAMYWYRQDPGQGLRLIYYSQIVNDFQKGDIAEGYSVSREKKESFPLTVTSAQKNPTAFYLCASSLRTWGNSNQPQHFGDGTRLSIL.

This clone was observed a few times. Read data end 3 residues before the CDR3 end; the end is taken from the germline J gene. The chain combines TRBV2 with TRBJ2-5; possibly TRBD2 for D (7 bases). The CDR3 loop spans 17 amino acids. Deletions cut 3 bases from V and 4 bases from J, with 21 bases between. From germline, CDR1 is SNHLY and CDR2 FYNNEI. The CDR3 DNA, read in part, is TGTGCCAGCAGTGATCGGGGGTCGGGGGGCCCTTTAGAGACC. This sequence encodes CASSDRGSGGPLET. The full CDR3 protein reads CASSDRGSGGPLETQYF.

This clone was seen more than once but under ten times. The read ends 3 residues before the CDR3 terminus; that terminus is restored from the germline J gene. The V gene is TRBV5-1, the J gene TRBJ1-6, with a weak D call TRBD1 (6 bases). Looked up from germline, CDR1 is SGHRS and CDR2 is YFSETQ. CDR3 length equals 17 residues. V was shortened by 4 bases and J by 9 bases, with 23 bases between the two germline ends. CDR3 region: CASSPSGTFHVVSPLHF. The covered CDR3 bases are TGCGCCAGCAGCCCTTCCGGGACATTTCATGTTGTTTCACCC.